This TCR beta chain is from a study of graft-versus-host responses after intestinal transplantation. Findings of the study overall: Ileal or blood samples showed some GvH clones first, and such clones were also found in recipient marrow. Among circulating GvH clones, peak levels were associated with early post-transplant declines in HvG clones.

Profiled with immunoSEQ multiplex PCR; TCRdb holds only in-frame clones, not every one. The sample shows around 99,000 clones, around 90% of them seen only once. To note about this clone: What it binds is unknown.

The sample was unstimulated CD4+ T cells sorted from spleen or lymph node cells, taken before transplant. The TCR sequence derives from a human donor who was the organ donor for an intestinal transplant.

The CDR3, as DNA: TGTGCCAGCAGCTTGGAGGGAGCTAACTATGGCTACACCTTC. It yields the protein CASSLEGANYGYTF. The V gene is TRBV5-5, the J gene TRBJ1-2, with D uncertain. The CDR3 runs to 14 residues. Germline V gene sequence: CDR1 SGHKS, CDR2 YYEKEE (reference sequence). The germline V and J ends were trimmed by 0 bases and 0 bases, with 6 bases remaining between them.